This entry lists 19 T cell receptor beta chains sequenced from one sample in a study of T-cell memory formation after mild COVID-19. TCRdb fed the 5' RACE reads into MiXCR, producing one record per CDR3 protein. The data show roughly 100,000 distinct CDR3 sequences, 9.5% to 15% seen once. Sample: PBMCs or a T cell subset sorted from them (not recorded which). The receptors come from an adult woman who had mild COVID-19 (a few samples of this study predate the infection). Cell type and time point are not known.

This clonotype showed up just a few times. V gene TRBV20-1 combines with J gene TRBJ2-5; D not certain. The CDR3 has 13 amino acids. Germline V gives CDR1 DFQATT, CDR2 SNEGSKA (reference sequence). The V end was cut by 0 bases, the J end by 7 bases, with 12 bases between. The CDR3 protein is CSARDNYGGTQYF. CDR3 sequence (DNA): TGCAGTGCTAGAGATAACTATGGTGGGACCCAGTACTTC.

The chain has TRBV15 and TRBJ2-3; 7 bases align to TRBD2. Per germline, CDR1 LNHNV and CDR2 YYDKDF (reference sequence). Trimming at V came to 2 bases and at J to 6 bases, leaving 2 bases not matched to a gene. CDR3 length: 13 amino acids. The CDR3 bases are TGTGCCACCAGCAGACGGGACTACGATACGCAGTATTTT. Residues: CATSRRDYDTQYF.

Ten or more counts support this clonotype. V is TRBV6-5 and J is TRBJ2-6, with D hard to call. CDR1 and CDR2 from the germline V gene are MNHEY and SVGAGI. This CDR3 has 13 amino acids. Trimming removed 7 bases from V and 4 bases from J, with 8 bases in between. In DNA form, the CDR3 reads TGTGCCAGCAAGGTAGAGGGGGCCAACGTCCTGACTTTC. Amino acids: CASKVEGANVLTF.

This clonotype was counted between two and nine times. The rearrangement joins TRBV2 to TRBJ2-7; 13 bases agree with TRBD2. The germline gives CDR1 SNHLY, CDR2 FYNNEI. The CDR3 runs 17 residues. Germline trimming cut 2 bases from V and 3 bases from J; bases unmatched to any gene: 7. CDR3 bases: TGTGCCAGCAGTGAATACACTAGCGGGGGGGCTTACTACGAGCAGTACTTC. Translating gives CASSEYTSGGAYYEQYF.

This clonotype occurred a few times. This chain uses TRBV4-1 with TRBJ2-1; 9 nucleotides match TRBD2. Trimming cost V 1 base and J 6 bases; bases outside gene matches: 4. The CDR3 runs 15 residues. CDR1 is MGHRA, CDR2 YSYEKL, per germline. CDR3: CASSQGAGGLNEQFF. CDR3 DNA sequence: TGCGCCAGCAGCCAAGGTGCGGGGGGGCTCAATGAGCAGTTCTTC.

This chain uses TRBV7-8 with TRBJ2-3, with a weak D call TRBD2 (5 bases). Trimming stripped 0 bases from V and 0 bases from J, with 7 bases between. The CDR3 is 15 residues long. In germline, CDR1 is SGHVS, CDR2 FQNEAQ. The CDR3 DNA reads TGTGCCAGCAGCTTAGCGGGAGAGAGCACAGATACGCAGTATTTT. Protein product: CASSLAGESTDTQYF.

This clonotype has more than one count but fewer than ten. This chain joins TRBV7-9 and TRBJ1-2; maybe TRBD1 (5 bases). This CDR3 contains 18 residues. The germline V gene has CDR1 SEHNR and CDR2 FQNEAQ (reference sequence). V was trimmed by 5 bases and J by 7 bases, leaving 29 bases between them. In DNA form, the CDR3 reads TGTGCCAGCAGCCACTTATTATATAGCGGGGCCTCGAATGCTGGCTACACCTTC. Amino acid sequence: CASSHLLYSGASNAGYTF. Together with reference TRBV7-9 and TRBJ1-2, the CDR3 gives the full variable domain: DTGVSQNPRHKITKRGQNVTFRCDPISEHNRLYWYRQTLGQGPEFLTYFQNEAQLEKSRLLSDRFSAERPKGSFSTLEIQRTEQGDSAMYLCASSHLLYSGASNAGYTFGSGTRLTVV.

The CDR3 DNA sequence: TGTGCCACTACTAGCGGCTTCACAGATACGCAGTATTTT. This encodes CATTSGFTDTQYF. The rearrangement links TRBV6-2 or TRBV6-3 to TRBJ2-3; 8 bases match TRBD2. Germline trimming cut 10 bases from V and 2 bases from J; bases unmatched to any gene: 5. CDR1 is MNHEY, CDR2 SVGEGT, per germline. The CDR3 covers 13 residues.

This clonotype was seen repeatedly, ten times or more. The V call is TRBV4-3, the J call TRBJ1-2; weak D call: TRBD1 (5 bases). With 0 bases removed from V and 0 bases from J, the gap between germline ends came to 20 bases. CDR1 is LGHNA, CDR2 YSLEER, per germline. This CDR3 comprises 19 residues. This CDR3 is CASSQDGAVQTTANYGYTF. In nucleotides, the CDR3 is TGCGCCAGCAGCCAAGATGGGGCAGTCCAGACAACAGCTAACTATGGCTACACCTTC.

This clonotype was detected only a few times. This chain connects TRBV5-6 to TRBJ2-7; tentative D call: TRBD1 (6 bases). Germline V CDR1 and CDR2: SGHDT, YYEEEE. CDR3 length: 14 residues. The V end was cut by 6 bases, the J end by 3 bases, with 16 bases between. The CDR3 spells CASKRYRDLYEQYF. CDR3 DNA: TGTGCCAGCAAACGATACAGGGATCTCTACGAGCAGTACTTC.

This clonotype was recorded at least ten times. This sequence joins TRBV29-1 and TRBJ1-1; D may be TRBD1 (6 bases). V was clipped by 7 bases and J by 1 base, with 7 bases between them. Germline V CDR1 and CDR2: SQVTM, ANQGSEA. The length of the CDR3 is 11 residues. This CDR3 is CSGDKNTEAFF. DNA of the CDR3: TGCAGCGGGGACAAGAACACTGAAGCTTTCTTT.

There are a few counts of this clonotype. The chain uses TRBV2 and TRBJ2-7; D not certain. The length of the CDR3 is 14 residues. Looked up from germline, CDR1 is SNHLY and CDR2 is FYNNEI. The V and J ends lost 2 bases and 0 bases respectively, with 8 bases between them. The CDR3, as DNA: TGTGCCAGCAGTGAACTGGCCCTCTCCTACGAGCAGTACTTC. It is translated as CASSELALSYEQYF.

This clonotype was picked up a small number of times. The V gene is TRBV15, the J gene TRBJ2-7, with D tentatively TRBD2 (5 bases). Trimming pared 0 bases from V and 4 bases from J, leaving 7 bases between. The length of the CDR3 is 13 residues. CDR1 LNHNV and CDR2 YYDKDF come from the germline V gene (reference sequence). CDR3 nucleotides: TGTGCCACCAGCAGAGATACGGGGTACGAGCAGTACTTC. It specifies CATSRDTGYEQYF.

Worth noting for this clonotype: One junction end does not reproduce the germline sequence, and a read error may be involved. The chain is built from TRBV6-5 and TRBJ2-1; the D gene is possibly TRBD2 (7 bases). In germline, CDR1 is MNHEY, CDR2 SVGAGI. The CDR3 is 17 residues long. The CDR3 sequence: CASSHSGGGSAYNEQFF. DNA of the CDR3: TGTGCCAGCAGTCACTCGGGGGGCGGGAGCGCGTACAATGAGCAGTTCTTC.

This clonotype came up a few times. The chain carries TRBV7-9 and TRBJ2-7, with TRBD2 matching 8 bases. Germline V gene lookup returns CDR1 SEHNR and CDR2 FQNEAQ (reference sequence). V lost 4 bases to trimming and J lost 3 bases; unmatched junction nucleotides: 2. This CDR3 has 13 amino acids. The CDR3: CASSWGLVYEQYF. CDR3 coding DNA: TGTGCCAGCAGCTGGGGACTAGTCTACGAGCAGTACTTC. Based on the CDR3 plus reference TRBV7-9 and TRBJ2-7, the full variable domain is DTGVSQNPRHKITKRGQNVTFRCDPISEHNRLYWYRQTLGQGPEFLTYFQNEAQLEKSRLLSDRFSAERPKGSFSTLEIQRTEQGDSAMYLCASSWGLVYEQYFGPGTRLTVT.

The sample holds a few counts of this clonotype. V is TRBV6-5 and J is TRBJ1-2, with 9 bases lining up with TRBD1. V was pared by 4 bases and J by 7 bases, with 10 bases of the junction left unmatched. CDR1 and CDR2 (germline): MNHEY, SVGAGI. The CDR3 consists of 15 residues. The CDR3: CASSSRTGEAFGYTF. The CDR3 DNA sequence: TGTGCCAGCAGTTCCCGGACAGGGGAGGCATTTGGCTACACCTTC.

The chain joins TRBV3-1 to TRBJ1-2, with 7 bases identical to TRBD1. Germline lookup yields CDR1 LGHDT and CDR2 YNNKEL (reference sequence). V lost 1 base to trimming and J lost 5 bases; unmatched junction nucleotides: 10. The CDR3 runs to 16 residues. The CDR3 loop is CASSQGWTGGDYGYTF. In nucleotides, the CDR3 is TGTGCCAGCAGCCAAGGATGGACAGGAGGCGATTATGGCTACACCTTC. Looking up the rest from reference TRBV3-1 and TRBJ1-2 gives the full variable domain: DTAVSQTPKYLVTQMGNDKSIKCEQNLGHDTMYWYKQDSKKFLKIMFSYNNKELIINETVPNRFSPKSPDKAHLNLHINSLELGDSAVYFCASSQGWTGGDYGYTFGSGTRLTVV.

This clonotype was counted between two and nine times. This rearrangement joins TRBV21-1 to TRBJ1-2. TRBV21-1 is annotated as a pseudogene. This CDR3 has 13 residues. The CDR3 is CASTLGTGYGYTF. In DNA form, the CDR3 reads TGTGCCAGCACGTTAGGAACGGGCTATGGCTACACCTTC.

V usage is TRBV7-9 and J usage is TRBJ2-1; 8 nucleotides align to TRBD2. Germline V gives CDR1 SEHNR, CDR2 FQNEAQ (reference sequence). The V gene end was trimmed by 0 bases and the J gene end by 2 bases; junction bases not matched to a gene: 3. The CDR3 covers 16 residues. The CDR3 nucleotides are TGTGCCAGCAGCTTAGCTTACGGGAGGGCCTACAATGAGCAGTTCTTC. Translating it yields CASSLAYGRAYNEQFF.